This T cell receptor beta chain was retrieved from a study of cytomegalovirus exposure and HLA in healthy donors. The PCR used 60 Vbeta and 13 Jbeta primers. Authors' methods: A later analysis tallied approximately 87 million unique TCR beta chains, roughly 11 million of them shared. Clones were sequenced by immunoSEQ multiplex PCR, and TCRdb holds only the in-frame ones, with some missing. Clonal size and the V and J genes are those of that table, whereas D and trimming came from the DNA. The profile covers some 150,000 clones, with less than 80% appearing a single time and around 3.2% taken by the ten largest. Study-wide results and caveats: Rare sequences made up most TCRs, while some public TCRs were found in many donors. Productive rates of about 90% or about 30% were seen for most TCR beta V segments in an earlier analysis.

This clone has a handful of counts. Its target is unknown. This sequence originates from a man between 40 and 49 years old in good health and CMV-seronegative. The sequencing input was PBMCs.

In nucleotides, the CDR3 is TGTGCCAGCAGCCGAGGACAGCGGAGCTCCTACGAGCAGTACTTC. This encodes CASSRGQRSSYEQYF. This chain links TRBV7-2 with TRBJ2-7, with D possibly being TRBD1 (6 bases). Germline CDR1 and CDR2: SGHTA and FQGNSA. V gave up 5 bases and J gave up 0 bases, with 14 bases separating them. The CDR3 covers 15 residues. Full variable domain (missing parts from reference TRBV7-2 and TRBJ2-7): GAGVSQSPSNKVTEKGKDVELRCDPISGHTALYWYRQSLGQGLEFLIYFQGNSAPDKSGLPSDRFSAERTGGSVSTLTIQRTQQEDSAVYLCASSRGQRSSYEQYFGPGTRLTVT.